This TCR beta chain derives from a study of T cell responses to AZD1222 COVID-19 vaccine. Study-wide points: In the spike-specific TCR repertoire, nearly half reportedly target unmutated variant regions. Baseline seropositives among AZD1222 recipients totaled only five to seven. Along spike, vaccine-associated CD4 TCRs were found throughout, with dominance at 160-218 and 743-854.

The CDR3 extends over 13 amino acids. Germline CDR1 is MNHEY and CDR2 is SVGEGT. Deletions cut 4 bases from V and 4 bases from J, with 8 bases between. About this clone: The antigen remains unidentified.

Clones were sequenced by immunoSEQ multiplex PCR, and TCRdb holds only the in-frame ones, with some missing. The repertoire holds roughly 140,000 clones, with 90% to 95% as singletons. The TCR sequence derives from an adult who had recovered from COVID-19. V usage is TRBV6-2 or TRBV6-3 and J usage is TRBJ1-5; D is perhaps TRBD1 (5 bases). The sample was peripheral blood, taken after recovery from COVID-19. The DNA of the CDR3 is TGTGCCAGCAGTTTAACAGGTAATCAGCCCCAGCATTTT. This sequence encodes CASSLTGNQPQHF.